The entry below describes one T cell receptor (beta chain). The CDR3 consists of 13 residues. Germline CDR1 is MNHNY and CDR2 is SVGAGI (reference sequence). J gave up 6 bases and V 6 bases, and 5 bases lay outside the gene matches. This record belongs to a study of blood T cell repertoires in COVID-19. Original data processing: Counts of nucleated cells, estimated from reference gene primer amplification, were obtained. Assay: immunoSEQ multiplex PCR; the TCRdb copy retains only in-frame clones and omits some. V, J and clone size derive from that table, while D and trimming were established from the DNA sequence. The table has 59,000 or so clones, 70% to 90% seen once; the top ten hold over 5.5%.

The chain carries TRBV6-6 and TRBJ2-1, with 7 nucleotides matching TRBD2. The sequenced material came from peripheral blood. The TCR sequence derives from a man in his 60s with acute or convalescent COVID-19. The DNA for the CDR3 is TGTGCCAGCAGGCCAGGCGGGGGCAATGAGCAGTTCTTC. Translated: CASRPGGGNEQFF.